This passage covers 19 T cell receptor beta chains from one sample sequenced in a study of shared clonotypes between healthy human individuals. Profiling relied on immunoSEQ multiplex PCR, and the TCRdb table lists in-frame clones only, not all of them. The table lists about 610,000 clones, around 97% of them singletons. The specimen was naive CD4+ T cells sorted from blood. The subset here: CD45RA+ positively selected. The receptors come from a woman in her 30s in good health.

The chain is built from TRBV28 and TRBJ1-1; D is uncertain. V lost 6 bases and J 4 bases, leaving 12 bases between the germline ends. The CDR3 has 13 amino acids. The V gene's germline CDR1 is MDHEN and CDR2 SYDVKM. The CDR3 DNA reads TGTGCCAGCAGCCCATCCCCGCGCACTGAAGCTTTCTTT. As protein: CASSPSPRTEAFF.

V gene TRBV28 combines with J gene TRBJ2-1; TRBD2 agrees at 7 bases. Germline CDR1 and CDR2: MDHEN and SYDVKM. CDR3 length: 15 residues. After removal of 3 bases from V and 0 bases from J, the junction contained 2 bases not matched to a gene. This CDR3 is CASSFSGASYNEQFF. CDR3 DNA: TGTGCCAGCAGTTTCAGCGGGGCCTCCTACAATGAGCAGTTCTTC.

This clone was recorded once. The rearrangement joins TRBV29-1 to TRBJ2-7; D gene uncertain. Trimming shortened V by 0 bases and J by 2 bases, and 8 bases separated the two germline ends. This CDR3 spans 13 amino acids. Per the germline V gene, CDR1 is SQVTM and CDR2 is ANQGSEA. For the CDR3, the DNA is TGCAGCGTTGAAGATTCGGCTGCCTACGAGCAGTACTTC. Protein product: CSVEDSAAYEQYF.

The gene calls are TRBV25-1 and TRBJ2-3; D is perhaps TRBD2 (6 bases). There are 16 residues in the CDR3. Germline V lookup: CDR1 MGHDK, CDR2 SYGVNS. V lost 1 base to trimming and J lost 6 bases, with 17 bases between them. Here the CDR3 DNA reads TGTGCCAGCAGTGAATTCCCCGGGAGTGAGGCGGATACGCAGTATTTT. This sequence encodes CASSEFPGSEADTQYF.

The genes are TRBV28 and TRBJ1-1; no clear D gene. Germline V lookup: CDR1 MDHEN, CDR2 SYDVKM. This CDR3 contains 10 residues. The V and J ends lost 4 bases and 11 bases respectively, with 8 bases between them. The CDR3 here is CASSSFVAFF. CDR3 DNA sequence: TGTGCCAGCAGTTCCTTCGTGGCTTTCTTT.

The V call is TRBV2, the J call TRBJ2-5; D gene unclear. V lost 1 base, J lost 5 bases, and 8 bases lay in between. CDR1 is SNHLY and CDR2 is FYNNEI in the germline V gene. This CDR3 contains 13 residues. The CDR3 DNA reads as TGTGCCAGCAGTGAAGTCGAGCTGGAGACCCAGTACTTC. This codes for CASSEVELETQYF.

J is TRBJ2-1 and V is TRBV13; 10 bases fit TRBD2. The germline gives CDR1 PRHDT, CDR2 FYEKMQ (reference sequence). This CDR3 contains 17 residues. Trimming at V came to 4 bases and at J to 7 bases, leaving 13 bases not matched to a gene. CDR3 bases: TGTGCCAGCAGCTCCTTGCCTAAGGAGACTAGCGGGAATGAGCAGTTCTTC. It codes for CASSSLPKETSGNEQFF.

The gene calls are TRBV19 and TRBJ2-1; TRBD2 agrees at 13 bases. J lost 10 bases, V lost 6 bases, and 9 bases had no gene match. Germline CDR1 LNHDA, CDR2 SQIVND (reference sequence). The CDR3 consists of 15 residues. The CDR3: CASSKTSGRIGEQFF. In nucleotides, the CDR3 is TGTGCCAGTAGCAAGACTAGCGGGAGGATCGGGGAGCAGTTCTTC.

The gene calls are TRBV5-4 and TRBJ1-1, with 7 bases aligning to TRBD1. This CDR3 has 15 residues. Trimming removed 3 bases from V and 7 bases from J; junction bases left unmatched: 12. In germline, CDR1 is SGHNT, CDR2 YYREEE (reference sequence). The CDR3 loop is CASSSDDRVPYEAFF. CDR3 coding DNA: TGTGCCAGCAGCTCGGATGACAGGGTACCTTATGAAGCTTTCTTT.

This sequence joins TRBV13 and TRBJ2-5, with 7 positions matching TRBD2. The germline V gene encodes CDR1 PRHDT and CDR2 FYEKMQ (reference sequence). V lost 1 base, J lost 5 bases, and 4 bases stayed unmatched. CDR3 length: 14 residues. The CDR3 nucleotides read TGTGCCAGCAGCTTAGCGGGAGGAGGGGAGACCCAGTACTTC. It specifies CASSLAGGGETQYF.

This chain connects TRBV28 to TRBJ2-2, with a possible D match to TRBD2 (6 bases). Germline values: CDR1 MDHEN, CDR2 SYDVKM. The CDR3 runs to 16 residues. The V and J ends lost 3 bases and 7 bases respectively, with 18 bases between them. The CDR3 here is CASSFSGLAFGGELFF. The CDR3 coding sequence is TGTGCCAGCAGTTTCTCGGGGCTAGCGTTCGGCGGGGAGCTGTTTTTT.

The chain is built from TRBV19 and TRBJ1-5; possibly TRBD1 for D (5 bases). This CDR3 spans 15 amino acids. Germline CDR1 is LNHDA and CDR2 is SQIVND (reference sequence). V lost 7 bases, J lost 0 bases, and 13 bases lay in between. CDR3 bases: TGTGCCAGTAAAAGAGACAGTTATAGCAATCAGCCCCAGCATTTT. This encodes CASKRDSYSNQPQHF.

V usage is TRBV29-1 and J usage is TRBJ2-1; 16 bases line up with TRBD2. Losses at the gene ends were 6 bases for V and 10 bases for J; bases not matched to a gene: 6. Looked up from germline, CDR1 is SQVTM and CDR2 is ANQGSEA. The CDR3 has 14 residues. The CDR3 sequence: CSVGLAGGPREQFF. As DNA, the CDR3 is TGCAGCGTGGGACTAGCGGGAGGGCCGCGAGAGCAGTTCTTC.

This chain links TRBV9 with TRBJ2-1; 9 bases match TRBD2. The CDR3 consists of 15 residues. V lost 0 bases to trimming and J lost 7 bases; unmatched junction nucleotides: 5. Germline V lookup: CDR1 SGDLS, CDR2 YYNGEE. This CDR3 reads CASSVVTSGHNEQFF. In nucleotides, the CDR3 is TGTGCCAGCAGCGTAGTTACTAGCGGGCATAATGAGCAGTTCTTC. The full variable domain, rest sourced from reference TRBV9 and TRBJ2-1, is DSGVTQTPKHLITATGQRVTLRCSPRSGDLSVYWYQQSLDQGLQFLIQYYNGEERAKGNILERFSAQQFPDLHSELNLSSLELGDSALYFCASSVVTSGHNEQFFGPGTRLTVL.

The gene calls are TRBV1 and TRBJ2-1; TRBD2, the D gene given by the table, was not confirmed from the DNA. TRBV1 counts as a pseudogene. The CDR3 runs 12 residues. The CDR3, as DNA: TGCACCAGCAGCCAATTCGGGACTAGCGGTTTCTTC. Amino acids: CTSSQFGTSGFF.

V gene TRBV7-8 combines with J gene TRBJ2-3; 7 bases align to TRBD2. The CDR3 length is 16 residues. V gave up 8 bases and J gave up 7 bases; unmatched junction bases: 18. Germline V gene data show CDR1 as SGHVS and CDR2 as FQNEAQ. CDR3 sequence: CASGKRDGRRGNTQYF. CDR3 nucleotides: TGTGCCAGCGGGAAGAGGGACGGGAGGCGGGGGAATACGCAGTATTTT. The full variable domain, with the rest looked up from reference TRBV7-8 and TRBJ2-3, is GAGVSQSPRYKVAKRGQDVALRCDPISGHVSLFWYQQALGQGPEFLTYFQNEAQLDKSGLPSDRFFAERPEGSVSTLKIQRTQQEDSAVYLCASGKRDGRRGNTQYFGPGTRLTVL.

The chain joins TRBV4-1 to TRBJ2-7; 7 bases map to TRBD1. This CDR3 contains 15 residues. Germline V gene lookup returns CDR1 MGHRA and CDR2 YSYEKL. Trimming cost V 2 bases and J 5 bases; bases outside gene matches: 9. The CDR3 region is CASSQLQQGSHEQYF. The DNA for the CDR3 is TGCGCCAGCAGCCAATTGCAACAGGGGTCACACGAGCAGTACTTC.

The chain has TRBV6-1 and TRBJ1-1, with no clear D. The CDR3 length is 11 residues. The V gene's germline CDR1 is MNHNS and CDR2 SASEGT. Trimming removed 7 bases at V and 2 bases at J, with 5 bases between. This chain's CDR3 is CASIGNTEAFF. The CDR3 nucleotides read TGTGCCAGCATCGGAAACACTGAAGCTTTCTTT.

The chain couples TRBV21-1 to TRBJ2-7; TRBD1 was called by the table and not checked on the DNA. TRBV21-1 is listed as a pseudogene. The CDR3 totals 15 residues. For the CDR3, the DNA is TGTGCCAGCAGCAAAGGACACGACAGTACCTACGAGCAGTACTTC. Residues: CASSKGHDSTYEQYF.